This section outlines one T cell receptor beta chain sequence together with its context. Produced via immunoSEQ multiplex PCR; TCRdb's table is partial and in-frame only. The sample lists 150,000 or so clones, 87% seen once, with around 6.3% in the top ten. Between the trimmed V and J ends, which lost 3 bases and 6 bases, there was a span of 16 bases. The CDR3 length is 14 residues. Germline values: CDR1 SGHTS, CDR2 YDEGEE. The data belong to a study of blood T cell repertoires in COVID-19. In the study overall: The origin of the acute and convalescent COVID-19 samples was the United States, Italy and Spain. From T cells, B-cell-depleted T cells, or PBMCs came the material, which was cDNA or gDNA.

Sequencing was carried out using peripheral blood. This sequence originates from a man at least 80 years old with acute or convalescent COVID-19. The chain employs TRBV5-8 and TRBJ2-7; D possibly corresponds to TRBD2 (6 bases). The chain's CDR3 is CASSSPGLASEQYF. In nucleotides, the CDR3 is TGTGCCAGCAGCTCCCCGGGGCTAGCGAGCGAGCAGTACTTC.